A single sample gave rise to the 7 T cell receptor beta chains below, sequenced in a study of T cell repertoires in cytomegalovirus infection. TCRdb re-analysed the reads in MiXCR, keeping a single row per CDR3 protein. This sample has around 770,000 distinct CDR3 sequences; 29% occur once, and the top ten carry about an eighth. The antigens of these receptors remain unknown. The material sequenced was cultured CD8+ T cells from PBMCs, taken from culture after CMV antigen stimulation. The receptors come from a human donor in good health (CMV status not recorded). Some clones in this sample may be carry-over from other donors' samples.

The CDR3 DNA reads TGTGCCAGCAGCACCCCGTTGTTCGAGGATGGTTGGTATGGCTACACCTTC. Amino acids: CASSTPLFEDGWYGYTF. This chain links TRBV9 with TRBJ1-2; D is ambiguous. This CDR3 is built from 17 residues. Germline V lookup: CDR1 SGDLS, CDR2 YYNGEE. V was shortened by 4 bases and J by 5 bases, with 24 bases between the two germline ends.

The J gene is TRBJ2-2, the V gene TRBV7-6; D is perhaps TRBD1 or TRBD2 (6 bases each). With 1 base removed from V and 5 bases from J, the gap between germline ends came to 11 bases. CDR3 length equals 15 residues. Germline V gene data show CDR1 as SGHVS and CDR2 as FNYEAQ. DNA of the CDR3: TGTGCCAGCAGCTTAGAAGAGGGGGGTACCGGGGAGCTGTTTTTT. It translates to CASSLEEGGTGELFF.

The chain couples TRBV6-5 to TRBJ2-3, with 13 bases matching TRBD2. The CDR3 spans 17 residues. The germline CDR1 and CDR2 sequences are MNHEY and SVGAGI. V lost 4 bases and J lost 3; bases outside the gene matches: 7. In nucleotides, the CDR3 is TGTGCCAGCAGTTTTCGGACTAGCGGGGGACCTACAGATACGCAGTATTTT. Protein product: CASSFRTSGGPTDTQYF.

This clonotype has just a few counts. The chain has TRBV20-1 and TRBJ1-5; 7 nucleotides align to TRBD1. The CDR3 loop spans 17 amino acids. Germline-derived CDR1 and CDR2 are DFQATT and SNEGSKA (reference sequence). V shed 2 bases, J shed 0 bases, and the junction held 10 bases outside the gene matches. CDR3 amino acids: CSARPSGQIISNQPQHF. CDR3 coding DNA: TGCAGTGCTAGACCTTCGGGACAGATAATTAGCAATCAGCCCCAGCATTTT.

In its sample, this clonotype was seen many times. V is TRBV12-3 or TRBV12-4 and J is TRBJ1-5; D unresolved. Deletions cut 3 bases from V and 4 bases from J, with 7 bases between. This CDR3 has 13 residues. CDR3: CASSLVENQPQHF. The CDR3 DNA reads TGTGCCAGCAGTTTGGTAGAAAATCAGCCCCAGCATTTT.

This clonotype was seen ten or more times. The chain employs TRBV6-2 or TRBV6-3 and TRBJ1-1; D gene uncertain. Germline V gene lookup returns CDR1 MNHEY and CDR2 SVGEGT. V was cut by 2 bases and J by 0 bases, with 1 base left in between. The CDR3 loop spans 12 amino acids. The CDR3 spells CASSYVNTEAFF. The CDR3 DNA reads as TGTGCCAGCAGTTACGTGAACACTGAAGCTTTCTTT.

Many counts were recorded for this clonotype. V is TRBV25-1 and J is TRBJ2-3, with unresolved D. CDR1 is MGHDK and CDR2 is SYGVNS in the germline V gene. The CDR3 is 16 residues long. Trimming took 1 base from V and 4 from J, leaving 15 bases between them. CDR3 DNA sequence: TGTGCCAGCAGTGAATCCCCCTACGCAAGGGCAGATACGCAGTATTTT. This sequence encodes CASSESPYARADTQYF.